A single T cell receptor (beta chain) is shown here with its context. Its specificity is unknown. PCR primers comprised 60 Vbeta and 13 Jbeta primers. This table comes from immunoSEQ multiplex PCR, and its TCRdb copy is limited to in-frame clones, with some not included. The sample shows approximately 110,000 clones, about four fifths of them seen only once. The data originate from a study of cytomegalovirus exposure and HLA in healthy donors. Whole-study findings and limits: Among TCR beta chains of equal frequency, HLA-associated ones were more clonally expanded in a later analysis.

Germline V CDR1 and CDR2: SGHTS, YDEGEE. The CDR3 contains 14 residues. V lost 5 bases and J lost 2, with 10 bases in between. The V and J genes are TRBV5-8 and TRBJ1-4, with D perhaps TRBD1 (6 bases). The sequence derives from a woman between 55 and 75 years old in good health and CMV-seropositive. The specimen sequenced was PBMCs. The chain's CDR3 is CASRRGQTNEKLFF. The DNA for the CDR3 is TGTGCCAGCAGACGCGGACAGACTAATGAAAAACTGTTTTTT.